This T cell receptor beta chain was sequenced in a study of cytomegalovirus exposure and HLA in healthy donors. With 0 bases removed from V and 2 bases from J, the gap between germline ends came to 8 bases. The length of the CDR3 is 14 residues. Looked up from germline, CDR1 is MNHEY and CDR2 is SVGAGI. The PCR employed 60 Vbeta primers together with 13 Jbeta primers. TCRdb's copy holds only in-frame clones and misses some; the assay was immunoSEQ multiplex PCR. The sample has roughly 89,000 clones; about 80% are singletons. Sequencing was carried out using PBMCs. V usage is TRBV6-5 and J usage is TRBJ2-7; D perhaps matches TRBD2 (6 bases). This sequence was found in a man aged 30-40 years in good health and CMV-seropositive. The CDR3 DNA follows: TGTGCCAGCAGTTACTCCGGGAGAACCTACGAGCAGTACTTC. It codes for CASSYSGRTYEQYF.